The 3 T cell receptor beta chains in this list originate from one sample, sequenced in a study of blood T cell repertoires in COVID-19 (dated by TCRdb to about 2020). Libraries came from the immunoSEQ multiplex PCR assay. In its TCRdb copy, this immuneACCESS table keeps in-frame sequences only and misses some clones. Where compared with another copy, unresolved V genes explain less than half of these, and the others have no known cause. This sample holds 55,000 to 90,000 clones; around 86% were observed only once. Clones ranked in the top ten supply roughly 3.6% of the sample. Sequencing used peripheral blood. The receptors come from a man in his 70s with active COVID-19.

The CDR3 region is CASSEVGAGGTQYF. The CDR3 DNA sequence: TGTGCCAGCAGTGAAGTCGGTGCCGGGGGGACCCAGTACTTC. The chain links TRBV6-1 to TRBJ2-5, with D possibly TRBD2 on 6 matching bases. This CDR3 spans 14 amino acids. The V end lost 1 base, the J end lost 7 bases, and 13 bases lay between the germline ends. Germline loops: CDR1 MNHNS, CDR2 SASEGT.

The chain combines TRBV15 with TRBJ1-5; tentative D call: TRBD1 (5 bases). CDR3 length: 15 residues. The V end was cut by 8 bases, the J end by 1 base, with 15 bases between. Germline CDR1 and CDR2: LNHNV and YYDKDF (reference sequence). CDR3 sequence reads: CATRRGGGSNQPQHF. As DNA, the CDR3 is TGTGCCACCCGCCGCGGGGGTGGAAGCAATCAGCCCCAGCATTTT.

The gene calls are TRBV30 and TRBJ2-3; no firm D call. The CDR3 is made up of 12 amino acids. Trimming removed 3 bases from V and 3 bases from J, with 7 bases in between. CDR1 GTSNPN and CDR2 SVGIG come from the germline V gene (reference sequence). In DNA, the CDR3 is TGTGCCTGGAGGGCCTTAACAGATACGCAGTATTTT. Its translation: CAWRALTDTQYF.